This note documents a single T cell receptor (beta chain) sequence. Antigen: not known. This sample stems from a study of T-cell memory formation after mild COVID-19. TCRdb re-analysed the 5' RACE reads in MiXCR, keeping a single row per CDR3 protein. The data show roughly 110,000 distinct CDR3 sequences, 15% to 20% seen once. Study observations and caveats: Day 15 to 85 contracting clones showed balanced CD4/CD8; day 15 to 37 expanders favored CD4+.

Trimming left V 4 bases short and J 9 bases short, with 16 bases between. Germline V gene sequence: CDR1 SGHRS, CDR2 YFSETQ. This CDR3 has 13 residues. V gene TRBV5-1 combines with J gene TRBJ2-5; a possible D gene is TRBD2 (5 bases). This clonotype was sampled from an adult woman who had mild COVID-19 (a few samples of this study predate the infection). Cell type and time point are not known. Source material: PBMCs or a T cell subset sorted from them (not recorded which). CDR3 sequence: CASSEGALWAQYF. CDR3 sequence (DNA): TGCGCCAGCAGCGAGGGCGCCTTGTGGGCCCAGTACTTC.